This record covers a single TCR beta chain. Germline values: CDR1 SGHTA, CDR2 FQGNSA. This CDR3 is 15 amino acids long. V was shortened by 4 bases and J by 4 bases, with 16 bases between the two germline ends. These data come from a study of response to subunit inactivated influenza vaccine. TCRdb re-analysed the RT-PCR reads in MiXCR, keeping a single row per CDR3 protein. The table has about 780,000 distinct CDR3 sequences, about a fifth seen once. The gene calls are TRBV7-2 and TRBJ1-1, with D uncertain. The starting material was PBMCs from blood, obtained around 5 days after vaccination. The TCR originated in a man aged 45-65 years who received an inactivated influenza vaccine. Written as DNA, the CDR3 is TGTGCCAGCAGCTCAAGTCTGAGTTGGCGCACTGAAGCTTTCTTT. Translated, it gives CASSSSLSWRTEAFF.